Sequencing of this T cell receptor beta chain was carried out in a study of vaccination and CD4 T cells after COVID-19. The study's findings and limits: Going from approximately 21 to 40, median SARS-CoV-2-reactive clonotypes did not rise significantly. 304 of 307 vaccine-specific clones from convalescent patients were spike mono-reactive. No early post-infection timepoints were studied, and convalescent patients studied were relatively few.

Sequenced with the Oncomine TCR Beta short-read assay was DNA taken from cultured CD4+ T cells. From cultured CD4+ T cells, genomic DNA was extracted. MiXCR, applied by TCRdb to the PCR reads, yields one record per CDR3 protein. The table shows 13,000 to 15,000 distinct CDR3 sequences, with about 46% occurring only once. For this clonotype: Its antigen is currently unknown.

Per germline, CDR1 SGHRS and CDR2 YFSETQ. This CDR3 comprises 17 residues. V was pared by 0 bases and J by 0 bases, with 15 bases between. The sample's treatment: roughly 10-day PBMC culture with coronavirus spike peptide pools or control peptides (ViraFEST assay). The clonotype comes from a human donor who had recovered from COVID-19. The chain is built from TRBV5-1 and TRBJ1-1; D gene unclear. Sequencing used CD4+ T cells from blood, cultured in vitro. The DNA of the CDR3 is TGCGCCAGCAGCTTGGGGTTCAGGAATTACATGAACACTGAAGCTTTCTTT. This codes for CASSLGFRNYMNTEAFF.